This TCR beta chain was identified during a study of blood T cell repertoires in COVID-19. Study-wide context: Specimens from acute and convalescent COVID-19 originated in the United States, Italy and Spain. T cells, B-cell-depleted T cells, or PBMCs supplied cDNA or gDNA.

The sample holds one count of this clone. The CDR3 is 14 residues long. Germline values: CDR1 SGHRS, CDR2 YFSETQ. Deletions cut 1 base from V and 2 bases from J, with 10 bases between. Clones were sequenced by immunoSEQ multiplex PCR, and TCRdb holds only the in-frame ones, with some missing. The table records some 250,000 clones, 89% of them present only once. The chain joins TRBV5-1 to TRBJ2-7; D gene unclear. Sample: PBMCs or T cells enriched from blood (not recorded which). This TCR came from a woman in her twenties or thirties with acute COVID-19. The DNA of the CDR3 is TGCGCCAGCAGCTTGACCACTGGTACCTACGAGCAGTACTTC. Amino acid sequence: CASSLTTGTYEQYF.